This passage covers 11 T cell receptor beta chains from one sample sequenced in a study of cytomegalovirus exposure and HLA in healthy donors. 13 Jbeta primers and 60 Vbeta primers were used for the PCR. This table comes from immunoSEQ multiplex PCR, and its TCRdb copy is limited to in-frame clones, with some not included. The sample records more than 150,000 clones, around 80% being singletons. Specimen: PBMCs. The receptors stem from a girl under 18 in good health and CMV-seropositive.

V gene TRBV15 combines with J gene TRBJ2-7, with D tentatively TRBD2 (6 bases). The CDR3 extends over 16 amino acids. CDR1 LNHNV and CDR2 YYDKDF come from the germline V gene (reference sequence). Trimming removed 3 bases from V and 4 bases from J, with 19 bases in between. CDR3: CATSRARGREQYEQYF. CDR3 coding DNA: TGTGCCACCAGCAGGGCCCGGGGTCGGGAGCAATACGAGCAGTACTTC.

The V call is TRBV2, the J call TRBJ2-1, with TRBD1 matching over 8 bases. V shed 6 bases and J 8 bases; nucleotides not matched to a gene: 21. CDR3 length equals 18 residues. The germline V gene encodes CDR1 SNHLY and CDR2 FYNNEI. The CDR3 region has the DNA TGTGCCAGCAGCTTAGGGGACCCCCGGACAGGGTCGAAACATGAGCAGTTCTTC. Translating it yields CASSLGDPRTGSKHEQFF.

This chain uses TRBV7-9 with TRBJ1-4; TRBD1 aligns across 8 bases. The CDR3 covers 14 residues. Per the germline V gene, CDR1 is SEHNR and CDR2 is FQNEAQ (reference sequence). J gave up 8 bases and V 1 base, and 3 bases lay outside the gene matches. CDR3 DNA sequence: TGTGCCAGCAGCTTAGTTGGGACAGGCGAAAAACTGTTTTTT. Residues: CASSLVGTGEKLFF. The complete variable domain, with remaining parts taken from reference TRBV7-9 and TRBJ1-4, reads DTGVSQNPRHKITKRGQNVTFRCDPISEHNRLYWYRQTLGQGPEFLTYFQNEAQLEKSRLLSDRFSAERPKGSFSTLEIQRTEQGDSAMYLCASSLVGTGEKLFFGSGTQLSVL.

The V and J genes are TRBV7-6 and TRBJ2-5; TRBD2 aligns across 12 bases. The CDR3 is 15 amino acids. J gave up 0 bases and V 6 bases, and 2 bases lay outside the gene matches. Looked up from germline, CDR1 is SGHVS and CDR2 is FNYEAQ. CDR3 region: CASSRTSGDQETQYF. The CDR3 DNA is TGTGCCAGCAGTCGGACTAGCGGGGACCAAGAGACCCAGTACTTC.

This chain connects TRBV4-2 to TRBJ2-7; 10 bases are shared with TRBD2. Germline CDR1 LGHNA, CDR2 YNFKEQ. V trimming: 0 bases; J trimming: 6 bases; junction bases outside the gene matches: 11. This CDR3 has 17 residues. The CDR3 reads CASSQDWGASGSSEQYF. CDR3 DNA sequence: TGTGCCAGCAGCCAAGATTGGGGGGCTAGCGGGAGTAGCGAGCAGTACTTC.

The V gene is TRBV9, the J gene TRBJ2-1; possible D gene TRBD2, 6 bases. Trimming left V 6 bases short and J 1 base short, with 14 bases between. This CDR3 region has 15 residues. The germline gives CDR1 SGDLS, CDR2 YYNGEE. This chain's CDR3 is CASTRDSMSYNEQFF. As DNA, the CDR3 is TGTGCCAGCACGCGGGACTCAATGTCCTACAATGAGCAGTTCTTC.

The chain carries TRBV30 and TRBJ2-3; 13 bases align to TRBD2. Losses at the gene ends were 0 bases for V and 4 bases for J; bases not matched to a gene: 7. This CDR3 has 17 residues. Germline V gene data show CDR1 as GTSNPN and CDR2 as SVGIG (reference sequence). The CDR3 spells CAWSVSWTSGSADTQYF. The CDR3 DNA reads TGTGCCTGGAGTGTGTCCTGGACTAGCGGGAGCGCAGATACGCAGTATTTT.

The rearrangement uses TRBV19 and TRBJ1-5; 9 positions match TRBD1. In germline, CDR1 is LNHDA, CDR2 SQIVND (reference sequence). The CDR3 length is 15 residues. Germline trimming cut 2 bases from V and 5 bases from J; bases unmatched to any gene: 4. The CDR3 spells CASSISGTGHQPQHF. In DNA, the CDR3 is TGTGCCAGTAGTATATCCGGGACAGGGCATCAGCCCCAGCATTTT.

The CDR3 region is CASSLDLGAAASEKLFF. As DNA, the CDR3 is TGTGCCAGCAGCTTAGATCTCGGAGCAGCGGCTTCTGAAAAACTGTTTTTT. The rearrangement links TRBV11-2 to TRBJ1-4; D gene unclear. The CDR3 covers 17 residues. Trimming removed 0 bases from V and 7 bases from J, with 18 bases in between. Per the germline V gene, CDR1 is SGHAT and CDR2 is FQNNGV.

The chain combines TRBV30 with TRBJ1-4; TRBD1 aligns across 7 bases. The CDR3 has 14 residues. CDR1 is GTSNPN, CDR2 SVGIG, per germline (reference sequence). V lost 2 bases to trimming and J lost 10 bases; unmatched junction nucleotides: 10. The CDR3 coding sequence is TGTGCCTGGAGTTTGGGACAGCTGGTAGGAAAACTGTTTTTT. Translating gives CAWSLGQLVGKLFF. Combining the CDR3 with reference TRBV30 and TRBJ1-4 gives the whole variable domain SQTIHQWPATLVQPVGSPLSLECTVEGTSNPNLYWYRQAAGRGLQLLFYSVGIGQISSEVPQNLSASRPQDRQFILSSKKLLLSDSGFYLCAWSLGQLVGKLFFGSGTQLSVL.

The chain has TRBV10-3 and TRBJ2-1; maybe TRBD1 (6 bases). V gave up 3 bases and J gave up 7 bases, with 7 bases separating them. CDR1 is ENHRY and CDR2 is SYGVKD in the germline V gene. This CDR3 spans 12 amino acids. The CDR3 nucleotides read TGTGCCATCAGTGAACAGGGAAATGAGCAGTTCTTC. Encoded protein: CAISEQGNEQFF.